This T cell receptor (beta chain) came from a study of metastatic and nonmetastatic thyroid tumors. On the study more broadly: From malignant and benign thyroid patients, repertoires in blood and in tumor or nodule tissue were compared. Study-level results: Within blood and tumor, benign nodules reportedly had significantly lower TCR beta diversity than malignant thyroid tumors did.

The CDR3 is 15 residues long. V was cut by 5 bases and J by 0 bases, with 13 bases left in between. From germline, CDR1 is SEHNR and CDR2 FQNEAQ (reference sequence). Using MiXCR, TCRdb reanalyzed the PCR reads. This table holds under 20,000 clones, 29% found once. Comments on this clone: As yet, its antigen is unknown.

Prior to thyroid surgery, none of the patients had received any treatment. Sequencing was performed on tumor tissue. The chain is built from TRBV7-9 and TRBJ2-5; maybe TRBD1 (5 bases). This clonotype was obtained from a female donor with papillary thyroid cancer or a benign thyroid nodule (not recorded which). Some clones in this sample may be carry-over from other donors' samples. The CDR3: CASSRGQGDQETQYF. Written as DNA, the CDR3 is TGTGCCAGCAGCCGCGGCCAGGGCGACCAAGAGACCCAGTACTTC.